These T cell receptor beta chains were read from a single sample in a study of cytomegalovirus exposure and HLA in healthy donors. TCRdb keeps only in-frame clones here, not all; method: immunoSEQ multiplex PCR. The repertoire has roughly 120,000 clones, 70% to 80% of them found once; the top ten carry just under 2%. Sequenced sample: PBMCs. The source is a man in his forties or fifties in good health and CMV-seronegative. Each CDR3 is given with its conserved first and last residue. The D gene is left open where the match is weak. Clone size is shown for a subset of rows, as once, few, many or a class of expanded clone.

>-|TRBD2|TRBV28|TRBJ2-1
TGTGCCAGCAGTACTTCTAGCGGGCCCCCCTACAATGAGCAGTTCTTC
CASSTSSGPPYNEQFF
>-|TRBD2|TRBV5-1|TRBJ2-3
TGCGCCAGCAGCACCTCACTAGCGGGGGGCACAGATACGCAGTATTTT
CASSTSLAGGTDTQYF
>-|-|TRBV2|TRBJ2-2
TGTGCCAGCAGTGGGCGACAGGACACCGGGGAGCTGTTTTTT
CASSGRQDTGELFF
>-|TRBD1|TRBV5-6|TRBJ2-3
TGTGCCAGCAGCTTGGGTCCGGGACAGGTCACAGATACGCAGTATTTT
CASSLGPGQVTDTQYF
>-|TRBD1|TRBV11-2|TRBJ1-1
TGTGCCAGCAGCTTAACAGGGGGCGACACTGAAGCTTTCTTT
CASSLTGGDTEAFF
>-|-|TRBV12-5|TRBJ2-1
TGTGCTAGTGGTGATACCTCACAGGGGGGGTGGAATGAGCAGTTCTTC
CASGDTSQGGWNEQFF
>few|-|TRBV5-3|TRBJ1-1
TGTGCCAGAAGCTTTGCGGGGAATGAAGCTTTCTTT
CARSFAGNEAFF
>-|-|TRBV5-1|TRBJ2-1
TGCGCCAGCAGCCGGGATACTCTGCCTGTAGGACAGTTTGAGCAGTTCTTC
CASSRDTLPVGQFEQFF
>-|-|TRBV5-1|TRBJ2-3
TGCGCCAGCAGCTTGTTAGCAGGGTTCGCAGATACGCAGTATTTT
CASSLLAGFADTQYF
>once|-|TRBV19|TRBJ1-2
TGTGCCACCAGAAGGGGCGCGGACTATGGCTACACCTTC
CATRRGADYGYTF
>-|-|TRBV19|TRBJ2-3
TGTGCCAGTAGTATTCCGTACACAGATACGCAGTATTTT
CASSIPYTDTQYF
>-|-|TRBV7-2|TRBJ2-7
TGTGCCAGCAGCTTAGAGGGCGGGGAATTAGGCGAGCAGTACTTC
CASSLEGGELGEQYF
>-|TRBD1|TRBV6-1|TRBJ1-1
TGTGCCAGCAGTGATCCCTCGGACAGGGGCGAAGCTTTCTTT
CASSDPSDRGEAFF